This TCR beta chain was sequenced for a study of beta chain features in type 1 diabetes. Across the whole study: Taken together, all samples contributed around 100 million examined sorted cells.

General study points: Naive, central memory and Treg TCRB repertoires seemed to resemble each other more closely in patients than they did in healthy donors. People with Type 1 diabetes carried modestly yet significantly shorter TCRB CDR3s in all four CD4+ subsets.

The ends were cut back, 0 bases at V and 1 base at J, with 11 bases in the middle. The CDR3 extends over 15 amino acids. Per germline, CDR1 SGDLS and CDR2 YYNGEE. Isolated RNA was reverse transcribed in full, so expressed TCRB transcripts were sequenced. TCRdb keeps only in-frame clones here, not all; method: immunoSEQ multiplex PCR. The sample contains fewer than 650,000 clones, 15% of which appear only once. Sorting with CD45RO/CCR7/CD25/CD127/CD95/CD27 yielded naive, central memory, regulatory and stem-like memory CD4+ cells. As for this clone: What it binds is not known.

Material: naive CD4+ T cells from blood. The TCR sequence derives from a man between 18 and 29 years old in good health. The chain recombines TRBV9 with TRBJ2-7, with D perhaps TRBD2 (7 bases). The DNA for the CDR3 is TGTGCCAGCAGCGTAGAGGGGGGGCCTTCCTACGAGCAGTACTTC. Translating it yields CASSVEGGPSYEQYF.